This T cell receptor beta chain was sequenced for a study of T cell responses to AZD1222 COVID-19 vaccine. The study, taken as a whole, reports: Clonal diversity was possibly underestimated, and white British individuals and females predominated among donors. Spike-specific TCR breadth and depth were elevated following two AZD1222 doses.

Repertoires were generated with immunoSEQ multiplex PCR, while TCRdb's copy carries only in-frame clones and drops some. The sample lists roughly 120,000 clones, approximately 93% occurring once. Concerning this clone: Its specificity is unknown.

The sequence came from an adult in good health. This specimen was peripheral blood, taken on day 0 of AZD1222 vaccination.

CDR3 sequence (DNA): TGTGCCAGTAGTATTCGGGGGGTAGGGGATCAGCCCCAGCATTTT. It encodes CASSIRGVGDQPQHF. This chain connects TRBV19 to TRBJ1-5; TRBD1 might be the D (5 bases). Deletions cut 3 bases from V and 5 bases from J, with 14 bases between. Per the germline V gene, CDR1 is LNHDA and CDR2 is SQIVND (reference sequence). The CDR3 covers 15 residues.